This is a list of T cell receptor beta chains from one sample in a study of T cells in Graves' hyperthyroidism and ophthalmopathy. Each CDR3 protein is one row after TCRdb ran MiXCR on the multiplex PCR reads. The sample has under 750,000 distinct CDR3 sequences; about 19% are singletons. Sequencing was carried out using blood. The source of these receptors is a woman between 45 and 60 years old with Graves' hyperthyroidism that later progressed to Graves' ophthalmopathy. Both conserved end residues are part of each CDR3. The D gene is left open where the match is weak. Size is stated for part of the rows, as once, few or many counts, or as a class when the clone is expanded.

j_gene: TRBJ2-7
abundance: few
d_gene: .
v_gene: TRBV20-1
len: 15
CDR3nt: TGCAGTGCTAGAGATGGGAAACTAGGCTCCTACGAGCAGTACTTC
CDR3aa: CSARDGKLGSYEQYF

j_gene: TRBJ2-7
abundance: .
d_gene: TRBD2
v_gene: TRBV5-6
len: 13
CDR3nt: TGTGCCAGCAGCTTGGTTCGGGGGGACGAGCAGTACTTC
CDR3aa: CASSLVRGDEQYF

j_gene: TRBJ1-2
abundance: many
d_gene: TRBD1
v_gene: TRBV6-1
len: 16
CDR3nt: TGTGCCAGCAGTCCCCCCGGGACAGAAATGGCCTATGGCTACACCTTC
CDR3aa: CASSPPGTEMAYGYTF

j_gene: TRBJ1-4
abundance: .
d_gene: .
v_gene: TRBV7-2
len: 18
CDR3nt: TGTGCCAGCAGCTTAGATTCAGACAGTTATACAACTAATGAAAAACTGTTTTTT
CDR3aa: CASSLDSDSYTTNEKLFF

j_gene: TRBJ2-6
abundance: .
d_gene: .
v_gene: TRBV6-6
len: 17
CDR3nt: TGTGCCAGCAGTTACGGGGGCAAAATCTCTGGGGCCAACGTCCTGACTTTC
CDR3aa: CASSYGGKISGANVLTF

j_gene: TRBJ2-5
abundance: many
d_gene: .
v_gene: TRBV7-2
len: 15
CDR3nt: TGTGCCAGCAGCCCAGCAGGGGGGCCGGGGGAGACCCAGTACTTC
CDR3aa: CASSPAGGPGETQYF

j_gene: TRBJ1-1
abundance: .
d_gene: .
v_gene: TRBV19
len: 13
CDR3nt: TGTGCCAGTAGTATTTTAAAGAACACTGAAGCTTTCTTT
CDR3aa: CASSILKNTEAFF

j_gene: TRBJ2-5
abundance: few
d_gene: .
v_gene: TRBV10-3
len: 14
CDR3nt: TGTGCCATCAGTGAGTCGGGGCAGGGGGAGACCCAGTACTTC
CDR3aa: CAISESGQGETQYF

j_gene: TRBJ1-5
abundance: .
d_gene: TRBD1
v_gene: TRBV9
len: 14
CDR3nt: TGTGCCAGCAGCGTAGAGGGACAGGGGGGGCCCCAGCATTTT
CDR3aa: CASSVEGQGGPQHF

j_gene: TRBJ1-2
abundance: many
d_gene: .
v_gene: TRBV3-1
len: 14
CDR3nt: TGTGCCAGCAGCCAAGATACGCAGGGGCATGGCTACACCTTC
CDR3aa: CASSQDTQGHGYTF

j_gene: TRBJ2-1
abundance: many
d_gene: .
v_gene: TRBV5-1
len: 15
CDR3nt: TGCGCCAGCAGCTTGACAGGGGGGGACTACAATGAGCAGTTCTTC
CDR3aa: CASSLTGGDYNEQFF

j_gene: TRBJ2-1
abundance: few
d_gene: .
v_gene: TRBV6-1
len: 13
CDR3nt: TGTGCCACGTCTGGCGGGGATTCAGATGAGCAGTTCTTC
CDR3aa: CATSGGDSDEQFF

j_gene: TRBJ1-5
abundance: many
d_gene: .
v_gene: TRBV12-3/TRBV12-4
len: 13
CDR3nt: TGTGCCAGCAGACTACAGGGAGCACAGCCCCAGCATTTT
CDR3aa: CASRLQGAQPQHF

j_gene: TRBJ1-4
abundance: many
d_gene: .
v_gene: TRBV13
len: 15
CDR3nt: TGTGCCAGCGAACACAAGAGGACTGGAAATGAAAAACTGTTTTTT
CDR3aa: CASEHKRTGNEKLFF

j_gene: TRBJ1-1
abundance: few
d_gene: .
v_gene: TRBV10-2
len: 16
CDR3nt: TGCGCCAGCAGTCCTCCCAAGGGTCGGGGGAACACTGAAGCTTTCTTT
CDR3aa: CASSPPKGRGNTEAFF

j_gene: TRBJ2-7
abundance: .
d_gene: TRBD2
v_gene: TRBV7-3
len: 18
CDR3nt: TGTGCCAGCAGCCTCGGACTAGCGGGGGGCGAAACTCCCTACGAGCAGTACTTC
CDR3aa: CASSLGLAGGETPYEQYF

j_gene: TRBJ1-1
abundance: many
d_gene: .
v_gene: TRBV7-2
len: 14
CDR3nt: TGTGCCAGCAGCTTAGGTTGGGGCGGGTTTGAAGCTTTCTTT
CDR3aa: CASSLGWGGFEAFF

j_gene: TRBJ1-6
abundance: .
d_gene: TRBD1
v_gene: TRBV12-3/TRBV12-4
len: 15
CDR3nt: TGTGCCAGCAGGGGGGCCAGGGGGTATAATTCACCCCTCCACTTT
CDR3aa: CASRGARGYNSPLHF

j_gene: TRBJ1-4
abundance: .
d_gene: .
v_gene: TRBV12-3/TRBV12-4
len: 14
CDR3nt: TGTGCCAGCAAACAGGAGAGGACTAATGAAAAACTGTTTTTT
CDR3aa: CASKQERTNEKLFF

j_gene: TRBJ1-4
abundance: .
d_gene: TRBD1
v_gene: TRBV5-4
len: 17
CDR3nt: TGTGCCAGCAGCCCCGACCTTAGGACAGGGGGCAGTGAAAAACTGTTTTTT
CDR3aa: CASSPDLRTGGSEKLFF

j_gene: TRBJ1-1
abundance: many
d_gene: TRBD1
v_gene: TRBV20-1
len: 13
CDR3nt: TGCAGTGCTGAAAAGACAGGGGTAACTGAAGCTTTCTTT
CDR3aa: CSAEKTGVTEAFF

j_gene: TRBJ2-3
abundance: few
d_gene: TRBD2
v_gene: TRBV4-1
len: 15
CDR3nt: TGCGCCAGCAGCCTGACCCGGGGGGGCCCAGATACGCAGTATTTT
CDR3aa: CASSLTRGGPDTQYF

j_gene: TRBJ2-7
abundance: many
d_gene: .
v_gene: TRBV2
len: 14
CDR3nt: TGTGCCAGCAGTGAAAGGGGCCCCATCTACGAGCAGTACTTC
CDR3aa: CASSERGPIYEQYF

j_gene: TRBJ1-4
abundance: few
d_gene: .
v_gene: TRBV12-3/TRBV12-4
len: 12
CDR3nt: TGTGCCAGCACCCTCAGCAGTGAAAAACTGTTTTTT
CDR3aa: CASTLSSEKLFF

j_gene: TRBJ2-3
abundance: .
d_gene: .
v_gene: TRBV13
len: 14
CDR3nt: TGTGCCAGCAGCCCTGACGGGCGTCCAGATACGCAGTATTTT
CDR3aa: CASSPDGRPDTQYF

j_gene: TRBJ2-3
abundance: .
d_gene: .
v_gene: TRBV2
len: 13
CDR3nt: TGTGCCAGCAGTGAAGCGCGAGTCGGGATGCAGTATTTT
CDR3aa: CASSEARVGMQYF

j_gene: TRBJ1-5
abundance: .
d_gene: .
v_gene: TRBV20-1
len: 14
CDR3nt: TGCAGTGCTAGGGGGACCGAAGCCAATCAGCCCCAGCATTTT
CDR3aa: CSARGTEANQPQHF